The present T cell receptor beta chain was sequenced within a study of identical twins (dated by TCRdb to about 2016). General notes on the study: The study deep-sequenced TCR alpha and beta repertoires from monozygotic twins, unrelated adults of various ages and cord blood to test whether fetal clonotypes persist. To rule out contamination, replicate twin experiments were performed at different times with different library preparation protocols.

What the authors observed across the whole study: Because the same donors could not be followed over many years, the conclusions relied on cross-sectional statistical analysis. Invariant T cells such as MAIT and iNKT could partly confound zero-insertion analyses, although diverse VJ usage argued against such confounding for most clonotypes. Fewer insertions were carried by abundant cord blood beta clonotypes, a similar but weaker trend appeared in young adult naive repertoires, and no such trend appeared in memory repertoires. Out-of-frame TCR alpha sharing in monozygotic twins was systematically underestimated by recombination models, whereas sharing between unrelated individuals was in agreement with the recombination models. Compared with coincidental sharing between unrelated individuals, out-of-frame TCR alpha sequences shared between twins had an excess of sequences with low generation probability. Excess twin sharing in beta out-of-frame sequences was weaker because fewer shared sequences lowered the signal-to-noise ratio.

This clonotype has at least ten counts. Its recognized antigen is unknown. Base qualities are missing; no much larger clone stands one base away. Libraries were built with 5' RACE. The sequencing machine was an Illumina HiSeq 2000. Template switching added a universal primer binding site, and the final cDNA carried a unique molecular identifier that allowed TCR cDNA molecules to be counted accurately. Specific primers in the conserved constant-segment region were used to synthesize first-strand cDNA for the TCR alpha and beta chains. To control for contamination, every cDNA library carried two barcodes: a SMART-Mk sample barcode plus Illumina barcodes. TruSeq adapter sequences, together with Illumina sample barcodes, were added in two successive PCR steps. TCR alpha and beta cDNA libraries were sequenced on the Illumina HiSeq platform with custom primers. As for the original processing: MiGEC was used to process raw reads and extract unique molecular identifiers, and MiXCR was used to find CDR3 positions. Recombination models were inferred per individual with the repgenHMM and IGoR tools using an EM algorithm. Shared clonotype analysis was performed with the tcR package in R, normalizing sharing by the product of cloneset sizes. To study raw recombination free of thymic and clonal selection effects, out-of-frame nonproductive sequences were analyzed. TCRdb trimmed the raw reads at Q25, called clones with MiXCR and kept productive beta chains. Every CDR3 protein is listed once, alongside the most common genes and DNA of its rows. The V and J calls and clone size are TCRdb's, not the authors'. The sample yields about 200,000 distinct CDR3 sequences; 6.5% to 8% were counted once. The top ten clonotypes cover about 15% of the sample.

Only healthy Caucasian donors were included. The twin cohort comprised three pairs of female monozygotic twins, all aged roughly 18 to 30 years. Positive isolation kits from Invitrogen were used to isolate the CD4+ and CD8+ T cell populations. The same data also went into a second study, on T cells expressing NK-cell markers. As described in the second report: In sorted CD3+CD56+NKG2C+, CD3+CD56+NKG2C- and CD3+CD56-NKG2C+ T-cell subsets from eight donors, TCR beta-chain repertoires were profiled. Seven of the eight sequenced donors were HCMV-seropositive and one was HCMV-seronegative. In several experiments an anti-gammadeltaTCR antibody was added to restrict sorting to alphabetaTCR-expressing T cells. In roughly 6 donors, the dominant CD3+CD56+NKG2C+ clonotypes ranked among the top 10 CD8+ clonotypes, making up about 1.0-7.5% of CD8+ T cells. Those dominant clonotypes were again the most abundant among CD3+CD56-NKG2C+ cells in a few donors, at roughly 28.3-65%. It remained unclear whether the expanded NKG2C-expressing T cell clones were specific for HCMV antigens. Randomly selected healthy volunteers, three men and five women, were used as the eight sequenced donors. A commercial ELISA kit detecting HCMV-specific IgG in serum was used to determine HCMV serostatus. MIGEC was used to demultiplex reads and group the reads by UMI, and MiTCR was used to assemble and quantify clonotypes. Only TCR cDNA sequences supported by at least two reads were kept to exclude erroneous sequences. The tcR package was used for downstream repertoire analysis, with clonotypes matched between fractions based on CDR3 nucleotide sequence plus V segment. Antigen specificity was annotated against VDJdb with VDJmatch, allowing one amino acid substitution in CDR3.

The sequence was obtained from a woman aged 18-30 years in good health. Sequencing was performed on CD8+ T cells sorted from blood.

The nucleotide sequence is given as TGCGCCAGCAGCCCGGGACTAGCATACAATGAGCAGTTCTTC. The resulting protein is CASSPGLAYNEQFF. The sequence links TRBV4-3 to TRBJ2-1, and TRBD2 matches 9 of the central bases. Based on the germline V gene, the CDR1 and CDR2 sequences are LGHNA and YSLEER. Clipping removes 4 bases from V and 4 bases from J, with 2 as the unmatched junction base count. CDR3 length: 14 amino acids, cysteine to phenylalanine. Only the CDR3 DNA is retained, 42 bases long and in frame from the first base.